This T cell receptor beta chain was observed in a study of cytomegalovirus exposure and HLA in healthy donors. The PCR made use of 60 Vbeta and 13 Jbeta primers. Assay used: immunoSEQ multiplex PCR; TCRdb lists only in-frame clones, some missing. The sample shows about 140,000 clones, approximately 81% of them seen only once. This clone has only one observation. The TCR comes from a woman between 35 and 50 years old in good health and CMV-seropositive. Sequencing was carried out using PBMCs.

CDR3 in amino acids: CASSFPAGRGANVLTF. The CDR3 DNA sequence: TGTGCCAGCAGTTTTCCGGCGGGCAGAGGGGCCAACGTCCTGACTTTC. The chain is built from TRBV28 and TRBJ2-6; possibly TRBD2 for D (5 bases). V lost 3 bases and J 4 bases, leaving 13 bases between the germline ends. This CDR3 has 16 residues. Germline V lookup: CDR1 MDHEN, CDR2 SYDVKM.